This T cell receptor (beta chain) came from a study of CD8 T cells in ankylosing spondylitis. Points from the study as a whole: Blood from ankylosing spondylitis patients appeared to carry a characteristic eight-variant TCR beta motif.

Via MiXCR, TCRdb re-called the 5' RACE reads, giving one row per CDR3 protein. The repertoire holds more than 600,000 distinct CDR3 sequences, with roughly 19% as singletons. CDR1 LGHDT and CDR2 YNNKEL come from the germline V gene (reference sequence). After removal of 5 bases from V and 2 bases from J, the junction contained 11 bases not matched to a gene. The CDR3 covers 17 residues. This clonotype has at least ten counts. The antigen is not known. This chain links TRBV3-1 with TRBJ1-5; TRBD1 matches 8 bases. The sample was blood, either unsorted or a sorted T cell fraction (not recorded which). This TCR was recovered from a male donor with ankylosing spondylitis. The CDR3 sequence is CASSKDREGVGNQPQHF. In DNA, the CDR3 is TGTGCCAGCAGCAAGGACAGGGAGGGCGTCGGCAATCAGCCCCAGCATTTT.